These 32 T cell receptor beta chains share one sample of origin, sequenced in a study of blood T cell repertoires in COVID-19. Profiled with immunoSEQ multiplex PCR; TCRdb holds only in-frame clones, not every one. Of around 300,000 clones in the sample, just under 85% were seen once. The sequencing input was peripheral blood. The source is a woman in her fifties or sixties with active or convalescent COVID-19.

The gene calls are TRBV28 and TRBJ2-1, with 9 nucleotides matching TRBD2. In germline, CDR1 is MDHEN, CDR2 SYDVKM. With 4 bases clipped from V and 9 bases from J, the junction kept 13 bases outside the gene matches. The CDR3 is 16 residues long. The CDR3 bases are TGTGCCAGCAGTTCCTCGGCGGGAGGGCCCTCGGGTGAGCAGTTCTTC. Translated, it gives CASSSSAGGPSGEQFF. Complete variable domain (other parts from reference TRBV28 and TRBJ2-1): DVKVTQSSRYLVKRTGEKVFLECVQDMDHENMFWYRQDPGLGLRLIYFSYDVKMKEKGDIPEGYSVSREKKERFSLILESASTNQTSMYLCASSSSAGGPSGEQFFGPGTRLTVL.

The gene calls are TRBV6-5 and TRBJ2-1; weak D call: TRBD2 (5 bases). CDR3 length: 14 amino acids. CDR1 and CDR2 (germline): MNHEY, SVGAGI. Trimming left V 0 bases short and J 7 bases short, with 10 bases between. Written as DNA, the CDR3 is TGTGCCAGCAGTTACTCTGGACTTTCGAATGAGCAGTTCTTC. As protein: CASSYSGLSNEQFF.

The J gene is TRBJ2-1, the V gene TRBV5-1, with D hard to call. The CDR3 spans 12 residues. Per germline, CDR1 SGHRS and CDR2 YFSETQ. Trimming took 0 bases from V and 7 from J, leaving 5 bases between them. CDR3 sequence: CASSLASNEQFF. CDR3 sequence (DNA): TGCGCCAGCAGCTTGGCGTCTAATGAGCAGTTCTTC. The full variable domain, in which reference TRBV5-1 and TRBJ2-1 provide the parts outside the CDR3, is KAGVTQTPRYLIKTRGQQVTLSCSPISGHRSVSWYQQTPGQGLQFLFEYFSETQRNKGNFPGRFSGRQFSNSRSEMNVSTLELGDSALYLCASSLASNEQFFGPGTRLTVL.

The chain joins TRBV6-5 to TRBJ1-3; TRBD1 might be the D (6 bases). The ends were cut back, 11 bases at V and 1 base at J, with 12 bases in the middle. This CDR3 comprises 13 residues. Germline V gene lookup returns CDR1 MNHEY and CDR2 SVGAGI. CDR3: CACYRASGNTIYF. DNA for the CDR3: TGTGCCTGCTACAGGGCTTCTGGAAACACCATATATTTT.

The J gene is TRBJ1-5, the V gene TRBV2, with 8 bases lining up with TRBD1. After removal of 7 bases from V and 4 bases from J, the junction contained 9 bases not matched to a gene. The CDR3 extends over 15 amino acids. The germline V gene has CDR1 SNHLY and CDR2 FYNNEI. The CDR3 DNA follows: TGTGCCAGCACCCAGATCAGGGGGCGGAATCAGCCCCAGCATTTT. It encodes CASTQIRGRNQPQHF.

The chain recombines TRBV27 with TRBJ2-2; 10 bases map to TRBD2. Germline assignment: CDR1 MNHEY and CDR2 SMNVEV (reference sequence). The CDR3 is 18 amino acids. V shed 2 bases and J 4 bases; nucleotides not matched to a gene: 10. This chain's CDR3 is CASSLLAGVVRGTGELFF. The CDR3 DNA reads TGTGCCAGCAGTTTACTAGCGGGAGTGGTCAGGGGCACCGGGGAGCTGTTTTTT.

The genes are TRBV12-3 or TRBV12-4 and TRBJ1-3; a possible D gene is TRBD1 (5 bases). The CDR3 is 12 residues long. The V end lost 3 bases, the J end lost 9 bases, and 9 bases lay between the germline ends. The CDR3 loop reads CASSLTAGTIYF. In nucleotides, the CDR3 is TGTGCCAGCAGTTTGACAGCCGGCACCATATATTTT.

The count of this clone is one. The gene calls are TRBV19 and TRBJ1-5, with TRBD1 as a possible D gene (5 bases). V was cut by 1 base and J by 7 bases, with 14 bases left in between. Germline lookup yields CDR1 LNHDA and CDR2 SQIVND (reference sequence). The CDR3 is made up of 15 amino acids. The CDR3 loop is CASSIVAREGQPQHF. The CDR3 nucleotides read TGTGCCAGTAGTATAGTCGCCAGGGAAGGACAGCCCCAGCATTTT.

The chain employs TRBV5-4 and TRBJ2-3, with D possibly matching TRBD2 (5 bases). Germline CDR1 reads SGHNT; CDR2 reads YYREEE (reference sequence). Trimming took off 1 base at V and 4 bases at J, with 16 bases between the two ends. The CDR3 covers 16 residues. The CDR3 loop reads CASSLPSGSGADTQYF. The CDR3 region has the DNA TGTGCCAGCAGCTTGCCCAGCGGAAGTGGGGCAGATACGCAGTATTTT.

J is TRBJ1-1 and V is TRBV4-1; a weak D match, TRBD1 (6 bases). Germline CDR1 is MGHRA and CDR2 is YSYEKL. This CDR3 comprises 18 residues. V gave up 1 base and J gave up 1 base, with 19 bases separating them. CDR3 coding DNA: TGCGCCAGCAGCCAAGGCCGGGCCAGGGGCCGGGAGAACACTGAAGCTTTCTTT. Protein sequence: CASSQGRARGRENTEAFF.

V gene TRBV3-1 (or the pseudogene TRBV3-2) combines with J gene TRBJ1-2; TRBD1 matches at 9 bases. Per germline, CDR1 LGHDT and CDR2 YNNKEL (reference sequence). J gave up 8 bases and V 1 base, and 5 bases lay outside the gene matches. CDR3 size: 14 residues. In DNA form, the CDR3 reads TGTGCCAGCAGCCAAGTACAGGGACAGGGAGGCTACACCTTC. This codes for CASSQVQGQGGYTF.

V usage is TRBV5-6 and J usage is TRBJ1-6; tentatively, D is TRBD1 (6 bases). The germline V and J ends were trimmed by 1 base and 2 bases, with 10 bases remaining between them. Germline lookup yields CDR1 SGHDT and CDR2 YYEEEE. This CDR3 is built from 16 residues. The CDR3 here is CASSLMGGPYNSPLHF. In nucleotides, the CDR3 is TGTGCCAGCAGCTTGATGGGGGGGCCCTATAATTCACCCCTCCACTTT.

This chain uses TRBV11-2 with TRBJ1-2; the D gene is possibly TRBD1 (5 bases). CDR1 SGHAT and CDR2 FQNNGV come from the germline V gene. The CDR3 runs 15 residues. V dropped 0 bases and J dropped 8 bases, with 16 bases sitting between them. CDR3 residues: CASSLDLGRAEGYTF. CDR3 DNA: TGTGCCAGCAGCTTAGATCTCGGCAGGGCGGAAGGCTACACCTTC.

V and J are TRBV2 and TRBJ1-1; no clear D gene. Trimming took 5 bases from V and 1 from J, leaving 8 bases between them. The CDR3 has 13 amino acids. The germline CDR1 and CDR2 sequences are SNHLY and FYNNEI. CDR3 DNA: TGTGCCAGCAGTTGGTCCAGGAACACTGAAGCTTTCTTT. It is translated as CASSWSRNTEAFF.

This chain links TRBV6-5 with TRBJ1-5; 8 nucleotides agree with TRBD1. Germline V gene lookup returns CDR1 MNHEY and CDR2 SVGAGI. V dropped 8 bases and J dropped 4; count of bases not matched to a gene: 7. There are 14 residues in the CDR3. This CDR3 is CASQGAIWNQPQHF. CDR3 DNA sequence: TGTGCCAGCCAGGGGGCGATTTGGAATCAGCCCCAGCATTTT.

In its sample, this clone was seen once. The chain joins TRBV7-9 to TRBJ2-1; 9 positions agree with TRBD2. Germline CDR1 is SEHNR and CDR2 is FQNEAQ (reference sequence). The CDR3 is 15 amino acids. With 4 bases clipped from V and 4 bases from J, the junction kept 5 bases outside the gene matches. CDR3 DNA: TGTGCCAGCAGCTCCAAGCGGGAGGAATACAATGAGCAGTTCTTC. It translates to CASSSKREEYNEQFF.

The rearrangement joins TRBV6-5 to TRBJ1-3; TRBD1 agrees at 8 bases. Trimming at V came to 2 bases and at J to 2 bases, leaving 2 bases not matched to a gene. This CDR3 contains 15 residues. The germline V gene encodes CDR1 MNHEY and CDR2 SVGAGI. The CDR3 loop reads CASSYGQGAGNTIYF. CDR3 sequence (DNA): TGTGCCAGCAGTTACGGACAGGGTGCTGGAAACACCATATATTTT.

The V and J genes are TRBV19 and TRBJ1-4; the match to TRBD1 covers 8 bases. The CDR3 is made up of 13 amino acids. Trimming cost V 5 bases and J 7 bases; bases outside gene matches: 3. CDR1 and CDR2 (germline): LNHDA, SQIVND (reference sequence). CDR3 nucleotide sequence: TGTGCCAGTAGTGGTGGACAGGGTGAAAAACTGTTTTTT. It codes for CASSGGQGEKLFF.

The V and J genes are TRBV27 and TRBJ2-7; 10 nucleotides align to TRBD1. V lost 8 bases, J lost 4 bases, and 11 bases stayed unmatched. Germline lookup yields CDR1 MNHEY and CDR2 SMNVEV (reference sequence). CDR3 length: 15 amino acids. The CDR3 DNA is TGTGCCAGCGGTAGGACAGGGGGGGATACTTACGAGCAGTACTTC. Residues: CASGRTGGDTYEQYF.

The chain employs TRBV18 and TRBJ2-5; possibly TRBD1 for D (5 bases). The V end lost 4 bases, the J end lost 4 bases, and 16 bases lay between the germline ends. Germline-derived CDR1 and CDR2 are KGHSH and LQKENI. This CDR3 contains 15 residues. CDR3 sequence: CASSLLTATRETQYF. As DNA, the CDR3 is TGTGCCAGCTCACTTTTGACAGCCACCCGAGAGACCCAGTACTTC.

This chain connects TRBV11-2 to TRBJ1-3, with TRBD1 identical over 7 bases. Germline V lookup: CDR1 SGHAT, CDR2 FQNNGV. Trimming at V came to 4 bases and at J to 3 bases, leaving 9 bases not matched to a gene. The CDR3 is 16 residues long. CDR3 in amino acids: CASSSNTGTVGNTIYF. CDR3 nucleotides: TGTGCCAGCAGCTCAAACACCGGGACAGTTGGAAACACCATATATTTT. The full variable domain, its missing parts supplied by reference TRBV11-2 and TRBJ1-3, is EAGVAQSPRYKIIEKRQSVAFWCNPISGHATLYWYQQILGQGPKLLIQFQNNGVVDDSQLPKDRFSAERLKGVDSTLKIQPAKLEDSAVYLCASSSNTGTVGNTIYFGEGSWLTVV.

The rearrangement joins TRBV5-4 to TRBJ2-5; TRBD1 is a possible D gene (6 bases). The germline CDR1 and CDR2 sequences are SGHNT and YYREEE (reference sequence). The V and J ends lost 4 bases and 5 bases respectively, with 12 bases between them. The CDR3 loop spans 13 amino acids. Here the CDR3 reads CASSQQGVETQYF. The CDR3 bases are TGTGCCAGCAGCCAACAGGGAGTGGAGACCCAGTACTTC.

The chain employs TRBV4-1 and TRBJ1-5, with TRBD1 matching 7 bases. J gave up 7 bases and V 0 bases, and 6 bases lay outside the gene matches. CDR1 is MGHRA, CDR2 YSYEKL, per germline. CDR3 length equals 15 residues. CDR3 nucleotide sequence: TGCGCCAGCAGCCAAGATATGACAGGGATACAGCCCCAGCATTTT. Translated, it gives CASSQDMTGIQPQHF.

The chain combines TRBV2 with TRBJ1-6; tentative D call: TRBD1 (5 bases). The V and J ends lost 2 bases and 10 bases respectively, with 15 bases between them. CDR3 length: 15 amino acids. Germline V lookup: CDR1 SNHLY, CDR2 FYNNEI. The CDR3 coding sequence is TGTGCCAGCAGTGAACGTCAGGGCTTGGGGTCACCCCTCCACTTT. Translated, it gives CASSERQGLGSPLHF.

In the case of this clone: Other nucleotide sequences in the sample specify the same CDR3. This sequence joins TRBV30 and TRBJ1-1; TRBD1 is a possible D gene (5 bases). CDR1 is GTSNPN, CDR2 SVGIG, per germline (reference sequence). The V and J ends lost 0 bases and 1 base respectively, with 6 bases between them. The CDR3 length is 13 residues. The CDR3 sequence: CAWSVGGNTEAFF. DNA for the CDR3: TGTGCCTGGAGTGTCGGGGGGAACACTGAAGCTTTCTTT.

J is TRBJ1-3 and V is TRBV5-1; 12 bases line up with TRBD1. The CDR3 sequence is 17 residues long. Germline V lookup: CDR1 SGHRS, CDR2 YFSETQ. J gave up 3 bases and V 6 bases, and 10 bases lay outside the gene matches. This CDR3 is CASTSWGQGAGGNTIYF. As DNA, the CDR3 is TGCGCCAGCACCTCCTGGGGACAGGGGGCAGGTGGAAACACCATATATTTT.

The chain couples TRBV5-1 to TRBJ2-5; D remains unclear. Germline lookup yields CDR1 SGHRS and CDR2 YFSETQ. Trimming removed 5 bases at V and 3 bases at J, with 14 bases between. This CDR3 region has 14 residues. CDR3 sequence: CASSSAGPEETQYF. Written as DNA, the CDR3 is TGCGCCAGCAGTTCTGCAGGTCCAGAAGAGACCCAGTACTTC. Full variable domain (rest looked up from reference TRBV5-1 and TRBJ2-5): KAGVTQTPRYLIKTRGQQVTLSCSPISGHRSVSWYQQTPGQGLQFLFEYFSETQRNKGNFPGRFSGRQFSNSRSEMNVSTLELGDSALYLCASSSAGPEETQYFGPGTRLLVL.

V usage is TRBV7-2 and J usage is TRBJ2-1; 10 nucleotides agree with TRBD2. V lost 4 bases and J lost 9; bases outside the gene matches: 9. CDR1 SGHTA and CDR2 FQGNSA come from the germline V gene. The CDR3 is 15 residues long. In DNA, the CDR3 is TGTGCCAGCAGCTCCTATAGCGGGAGGTCAAGTGAGCAGTTCTTC. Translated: CASSSYSGRSSEQFF.

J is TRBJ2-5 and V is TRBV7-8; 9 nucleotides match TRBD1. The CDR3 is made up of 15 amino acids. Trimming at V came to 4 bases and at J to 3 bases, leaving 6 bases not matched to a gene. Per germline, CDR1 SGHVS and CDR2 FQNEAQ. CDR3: CASSWPGQGKETQYF. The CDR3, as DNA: TGTGCCAGCAGCTGGCCGGGACAGGGTAAAGAGACCCAGTACTTC.

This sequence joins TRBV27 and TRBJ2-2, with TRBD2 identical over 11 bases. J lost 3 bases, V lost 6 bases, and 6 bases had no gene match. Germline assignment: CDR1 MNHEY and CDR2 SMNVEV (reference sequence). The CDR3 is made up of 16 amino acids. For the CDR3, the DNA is TGTGCCAGCAGACGGGTAGCGGGAGGGTACACCGGGGAGCTGTTTTTT. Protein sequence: CASRRVAGGYTGELFF.

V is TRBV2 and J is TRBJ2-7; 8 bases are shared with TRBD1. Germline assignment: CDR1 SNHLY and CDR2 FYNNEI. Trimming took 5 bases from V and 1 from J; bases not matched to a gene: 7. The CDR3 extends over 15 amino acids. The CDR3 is CASSQDRDPSYEQYF. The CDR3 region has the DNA TGTGCCAGCAGTCAGGACAGGGACCCATCCTACGAGCAGTACTTC.

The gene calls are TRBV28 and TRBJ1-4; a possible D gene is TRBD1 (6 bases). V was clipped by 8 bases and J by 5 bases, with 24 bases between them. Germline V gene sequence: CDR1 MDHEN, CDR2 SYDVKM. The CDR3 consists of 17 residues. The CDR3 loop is CASGSPVTGAPNEKLFF. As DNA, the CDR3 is TGTGCCAGCGGCTCTCCGGTGACAGGAGCCCCCAATGAAAAACTGTTTTTT.